The rows below give T cell receptor beta chains drawn from one sample of a study of blood T cells in healthy people across ages. Each CDR3 protein is one row after TCRdb ran MiXCR on the 5' RACE reads. The sample has over a million distinct CDR3 sequences; 35% to 45% are singletons. Sequenced sample: blood. The receptors shown here come from a woman aged 18-29 years in good health. The CDR3 runs from the conserved cysteine through the conserved F or W. Fields, in order: V gene, J gene, D gene, clone size, CDR3 protein, CDR3 DNA. D genes are given only for firm matches. A clone size is listed for some rows: how often the clone was seen (once, few, many), or a class if it is expanded.

TRBV2	TRBJ2-6	NA	NA	CASLGGSHSGANVLTF	TGTGCCAGCCTAGGGGGGTCCCACTCTGGGGCCAACGTCCTGACTTTC
TRBV4-1	TRBJ1-2	NA	NA	CASSKVQGVGNYGYTF	TGCGCCAGCAGCAAAGTACAGGGAGTAGGCAACTATGGCTACACCTTC
TRBV7-9	TRBJ2-7	NA	few	CASSRGGTEIYEQYF	TGTGCCAGCAGTCGCGGGGGGACAGAGATCTACGAGCAGTACTTC
TRBV24-1	TRBJ1-5	NA	NA	CATSDLSRTNQPQHF	TGTGCCACCAGTGATTTGAGTCGGACTAATCAGCCCCAGCATTTT
TRBV7-2	TRBJ1-5	NA	NA	CASSPRFQGSQPQHF	TGTGCCAGCAGCCCACGATTTCAGGGGAGTCAGCCCCAGCATTTT
TRBV6-6	TRBJ2-1	TRBD1	few	CASTWGQGMEQFF	TGTGCCAGCACCTGGGGACAGGGTATGGAGCAGTTCTTC
TRBV7-8	TRBJ1-2	NA	NA	CASSLAAEANYGYTF	TGTGCCAGCAGCTTAGCGGCAGAAGCTAACTATGGCTACACCTTC
TRBV27	TRBJ2-1	TRBD1	NA	CASMTRTGLKGSEQFF	TGTGCCAGCATGACCCGGACAGGGCTGAAGGGAAGTGAGCAGTTCTTC
TRBV4-3	TRBJ2-2	NA	NA	CASSQDLGTAGELFF	TGCGCCAGCAGCCAAGATCTGGGGACGGCCGGGGAGCTGTTTTTT
TRBV5-5	TRBJ1-6	TRBD1	NA	CASSTQWTGVGSYNSPLHF	TGTGCCAGCAGCACCCAATGGACAGGGGTTGGCTCCTATAATTCACCCCTCCACTTT
TRBV7-8	TRBJ1-1	TRBD1	once	CASSVHRGLGTEAFF	TGTGCCAGCAGCGTTCACAGGGGGCTTGGCACTGAAGCTTTCTTT
TRBV14	TRBJ2-3	NA	NA	CASSQVRLDTQYF	TGTGCCAGCAGCCAAGTCCGGTTAGATACGCAGTATTTT
TRBV15	TRBJ2-7	NA	NA	CATRGEGHLSYEQYF	TGTGCCACCAGAGGAGAGGGGCACCTATCCTACGAGCAGTACTTC
TRBV5-1	TRBJ2-2	NA	NA	CASSPSGAGVTGELFF	TGCGCCAGCAGCCCTAGTGGGGCCGGGGTTACCGGGGAGCTGTTTTTT
TRBV7-2	TRBJ2-3	TRBD2	many	CASSLDASGGFTDTQYF	TGTGCCAGCAGCTTAGATGCTAGCGGGGGGTTCACAGATACGCAGTATTTT
TRBV5-1	TRBJ1-5	NA	once	CASRFGGDSNQPQHF	TGCGCCAGCAGGTTCGGAGGCGATAGCAATCAGCCCCAGCATTTT
TRBV6-6	TRBJ1-1	TRBD1	NA	CASSYPTTGRVSTEAFF	TGTGCCAGCAGTTACCCAACGACAGGGAGGGTCTCCACTGAAGCTTTCTTT
TRBV12-3/TRBV12-4	TRBJ2-7	TRBD1	NA	CASSFDRGLNEQYF	TGTGCCAGCAGCTTTGACAGGGGGCTTAACGAGCAGTACTTC
TRBV6-5	TRBJ2-7	NA	few	CASSYQGTGSYEQYF	TGTGCCAGCAGTTACCAGGGGACTGGCTCCTACGAGCAGTACTTC
TRBV5-1	TRBJ2-1	NA	few	CASSSNRDEQFF	TGCGCCAGCAGCTCGAACAGGGATGAGCAGTTCTTC
TRBV5-1	TRBJ2-5	TRBD2	NA	CASSRFQRGEETQYF	TGCGCCAGCAGCCGATTCCAGCGGGGTGAAGAGACCCAGTACTTC
TRBV30	TRBJ2-3	TRBD2	few	CAWSYRLAGGPARSDTQYF	TGTGCCTGGAGTTATCGGCTAGCGGGGGGGCCCGCCCGCTCAGATACGCAGTATTTT
TRBV5-1	TRBJ1-2	NA	NA	CASSYNREGYTF	TGCGCCAGCAGCTACAACAGGGAAGGCTACACCTTC